This T cell receptor (beta chain) was captured in a study of breast tumors, draining lymph nodes, adjacent tissues. Broader study findings: Tumors had less TCR diversity than lymph nodes, more than nontumor tissue.

MiXCR, applied by TCRdb to the multiplex PCR reads, yields one record per CDR3 protein. The table shows over 150,000 distinct CDR3 sequences, with roughly a third occurring only once. This clonotype appeared many times. Its antigen is still unknown. Axillary draining lymph nodes of breast cancer patients supplied the node samples. CDR1 is SEHNR and CDR2 is FQNEAQ in the germline V gene (reference sequence). CDR3 length equals 12 residues. Trimming took 6 bases from V and 4 from J, leaving 6 bases between them. The receptor was isolated from a female donor with breast cancer. Some clones in this sample may be carry-over from other donors' samples. Sequences were obtained from axillary lymph node tissue. The V and J genes are TRBV7-9 and TRBJ1-4; D not certain. The CDR3 DNA reads TGTGCCAGCAGGGCGGATAATGAAAAACTGTTTTTT. Its translation is CASRADNEKLFF. Combining the CDR3 with reference TRBV7-9 and TRBJ1-4 gives the whole variable domain DTGVSQNPRHKITKRGQNVTFRCDPISEHNRLYWYRQTLGQGPEFLTYFQNEAQLEKSRLLSDRFSAERPKGSFSTLEIQRTEQGDSAMYLCASRADNEKLFFGSGTQLSVL.